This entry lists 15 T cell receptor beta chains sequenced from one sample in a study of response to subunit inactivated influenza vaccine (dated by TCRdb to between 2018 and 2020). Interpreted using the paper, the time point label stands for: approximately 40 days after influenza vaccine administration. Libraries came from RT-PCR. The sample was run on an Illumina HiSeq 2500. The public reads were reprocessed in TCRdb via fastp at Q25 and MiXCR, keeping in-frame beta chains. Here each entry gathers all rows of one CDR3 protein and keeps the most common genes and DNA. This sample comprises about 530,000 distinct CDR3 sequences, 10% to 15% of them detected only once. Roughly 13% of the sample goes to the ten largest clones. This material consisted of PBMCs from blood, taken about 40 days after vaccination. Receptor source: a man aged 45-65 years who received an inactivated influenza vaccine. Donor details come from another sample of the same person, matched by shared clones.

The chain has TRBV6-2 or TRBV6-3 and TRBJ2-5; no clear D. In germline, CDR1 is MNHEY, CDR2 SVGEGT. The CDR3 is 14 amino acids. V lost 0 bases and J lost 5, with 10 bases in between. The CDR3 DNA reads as TGTGCCAGCAGTTACTCAGCTCGAATGGAGACCCAGTACTTC. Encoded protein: CASSYSARMETQYF.

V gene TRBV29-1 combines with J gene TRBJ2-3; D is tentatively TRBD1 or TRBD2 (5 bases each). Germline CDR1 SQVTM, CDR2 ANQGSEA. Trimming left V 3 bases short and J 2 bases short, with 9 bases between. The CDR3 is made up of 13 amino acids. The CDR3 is CSVDEGITDTQYF. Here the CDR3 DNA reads TGCAGCGTTGATGAGGGGATCACAGATACGCAGTATTTT.

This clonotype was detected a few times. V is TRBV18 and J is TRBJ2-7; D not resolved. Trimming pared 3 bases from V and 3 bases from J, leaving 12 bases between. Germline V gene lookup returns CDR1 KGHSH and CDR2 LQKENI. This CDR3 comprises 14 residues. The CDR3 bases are TGTGCCAGCTCACCTAGTACGCTCAACTACGAGCAGTACTTC. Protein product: CASSPSTLNYEQYF.

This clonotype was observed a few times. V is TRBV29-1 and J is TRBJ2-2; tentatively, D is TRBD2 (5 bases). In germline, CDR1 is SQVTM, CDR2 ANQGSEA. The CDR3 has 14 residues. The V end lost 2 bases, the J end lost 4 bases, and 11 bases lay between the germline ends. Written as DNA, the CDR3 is TGCAGCGTTGAATTTGGTCGGGGCACCGGGGAGCTGTTTTTT. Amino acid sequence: CSVEFGRGTGELFF.

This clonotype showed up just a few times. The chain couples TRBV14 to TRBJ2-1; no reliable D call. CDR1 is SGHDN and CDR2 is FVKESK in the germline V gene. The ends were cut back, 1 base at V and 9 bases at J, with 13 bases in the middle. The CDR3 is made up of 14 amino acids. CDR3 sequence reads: CASSQVAVLSEQFF. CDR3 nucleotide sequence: TGTGCCAGCAGCCAAGTTGCAGTTCTGTCTGAGCAGTTCTTC.

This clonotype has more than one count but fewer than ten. The CDR3 DNA sequence: TGTGCCAGCTCACCACTCGCGGGGGATACGCAGTATTTT. Its protein product is CASSPLAGDTQYF. V usage is TRBV18 and J usage is TRBJ2-3, with D possibly matching TRBD2 (6 bases). CDR1 and CDR2 (germline): KGHSH, LQKENI. Trimming took off 1 base at V and 6 bases at J, with 8 bases between the two ends. CDR3 length: 13 residues.

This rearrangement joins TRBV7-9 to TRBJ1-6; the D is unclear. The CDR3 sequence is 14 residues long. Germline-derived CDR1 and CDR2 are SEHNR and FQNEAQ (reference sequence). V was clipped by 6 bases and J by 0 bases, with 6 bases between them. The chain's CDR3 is CASSVSSYNSPLHF. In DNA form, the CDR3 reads TGTGCCAGCAGTGTAAGCTCCTATAATTCACCCCTCCACTTT. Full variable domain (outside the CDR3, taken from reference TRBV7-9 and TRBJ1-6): DTGVSQNPRHKITKRGQNVTFRCDPISEHNRLYWYRQTLGQGPEFLTYFQNEAQLEKSRLLSDRFSAERPKGSFSTLEIQRTEQGDSAMYLCASSVSSYNSPLHFGNGTRLTVT.

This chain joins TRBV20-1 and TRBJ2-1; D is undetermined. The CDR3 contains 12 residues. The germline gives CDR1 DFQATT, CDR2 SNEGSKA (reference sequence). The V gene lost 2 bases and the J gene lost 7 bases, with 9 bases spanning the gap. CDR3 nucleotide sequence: TGCAGTGCTAGAAGCCAGGAGAATGAGCAGTTCTTC. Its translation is CSARSQENEQFF.

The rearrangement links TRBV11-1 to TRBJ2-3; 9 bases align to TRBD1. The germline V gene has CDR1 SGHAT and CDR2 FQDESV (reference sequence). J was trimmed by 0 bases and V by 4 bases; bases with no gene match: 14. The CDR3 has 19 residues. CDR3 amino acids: CASSYLRDREVISTDTQYF. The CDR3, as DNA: TGTGCCAGCAGCTATCTCCGGGACAGGGAAGTTATTAGCACAGATACGCAGTATTTT.

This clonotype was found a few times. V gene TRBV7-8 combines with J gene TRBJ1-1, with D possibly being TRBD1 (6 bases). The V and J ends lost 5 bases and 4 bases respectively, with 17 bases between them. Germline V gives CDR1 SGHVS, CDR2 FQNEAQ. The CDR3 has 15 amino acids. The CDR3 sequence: CASSLGEGGGTEAFF. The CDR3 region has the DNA TGTGCCAGCAGCCTAGGGGAGGGAGGGGGCACTGAAGCTTTCTTT.

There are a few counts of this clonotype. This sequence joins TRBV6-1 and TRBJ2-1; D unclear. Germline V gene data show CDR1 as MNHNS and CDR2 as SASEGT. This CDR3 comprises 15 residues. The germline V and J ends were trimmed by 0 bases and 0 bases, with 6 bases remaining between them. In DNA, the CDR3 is TGTGCCAGCAGTGAAGCGAAAGACTCCTACAATGAGCAGTTCTTC. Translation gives CASSEAKDSYNEQFF.

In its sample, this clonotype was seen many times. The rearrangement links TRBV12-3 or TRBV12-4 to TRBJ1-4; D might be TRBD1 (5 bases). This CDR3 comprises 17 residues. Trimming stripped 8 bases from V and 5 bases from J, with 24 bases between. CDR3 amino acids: CASSEEGWEAANEKLFF. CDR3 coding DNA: TGTGCCAGCTCGGAGGAGGGGTGGGAGGCCGCCAATGAAAAACTGTTTTTT.

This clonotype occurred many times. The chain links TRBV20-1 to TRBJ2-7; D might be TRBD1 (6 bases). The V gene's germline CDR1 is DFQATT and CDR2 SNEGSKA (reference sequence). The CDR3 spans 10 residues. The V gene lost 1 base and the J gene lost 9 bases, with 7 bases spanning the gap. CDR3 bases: TGCAGTGCTAGAGGACAGGCGCAGTACTTC. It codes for CSARGQAQYF.

CDR3 loop: CASSPRQGSTIYF. CDR3 nucleotides: TGTGCCAGCAGTCCCCGACAGGGGAGCACCATATATTTT. The rearrangement joins TRBV12-3 or TRBV12-4 to TRBJ1-3; 8 bases line up with TRBD1. The trim removed 5 bases at V and 9 bases at J, leaving 6 bases unmatched. CDR3 length: 13 amino acids.

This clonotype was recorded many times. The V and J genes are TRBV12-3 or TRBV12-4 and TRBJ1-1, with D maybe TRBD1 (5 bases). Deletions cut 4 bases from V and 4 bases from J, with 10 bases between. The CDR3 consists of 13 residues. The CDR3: CASSYTRGTEAFF. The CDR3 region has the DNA TGTGCCAGCAGTTATACTAGGGGCACTGAAGCTTTCTTT.